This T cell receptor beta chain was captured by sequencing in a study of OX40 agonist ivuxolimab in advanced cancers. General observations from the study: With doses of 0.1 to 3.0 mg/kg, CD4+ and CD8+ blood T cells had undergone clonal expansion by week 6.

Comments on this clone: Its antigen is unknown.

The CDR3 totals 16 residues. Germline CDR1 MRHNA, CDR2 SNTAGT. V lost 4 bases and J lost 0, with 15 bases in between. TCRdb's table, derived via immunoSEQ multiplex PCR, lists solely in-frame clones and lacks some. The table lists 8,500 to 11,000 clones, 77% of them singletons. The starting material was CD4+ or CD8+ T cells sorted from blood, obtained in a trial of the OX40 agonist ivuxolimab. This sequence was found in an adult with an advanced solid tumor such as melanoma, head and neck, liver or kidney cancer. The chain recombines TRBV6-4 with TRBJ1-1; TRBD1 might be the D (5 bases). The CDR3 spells CASSASRDGMNTEAFF. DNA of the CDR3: TGTGCCAGCAGTGCTTCCAGGGACGGTATGAACACTGAAGCTTTCTTT.